This is a list of T cell receptor beta chains from one sample in a study of shared clonotypes between healthy human individuals. Sequencing used immunoSEQ multiplex PCR; TCRdb keeps in-frame clones, though not all of them. In the table there are hundreds of thousands of clones, approximately 79% of which are singletons. Sequencing was carried out using memory CD4+ T cells sorted from blood. Receptors originate from a woman aged 25-40 years in good health. Each CDR3 is given with its conserved first and last residue. The order of the fields is D gene, clone size, V gene, J gene, CDR3 DNA, CDR3 protein. The D gene is left open where the match is weak. Part of the rows lack a size; the others show once, few, many or a class for expanded clones.

>.|.|TRBV5-6|TRBJ2-5
TGTGCCAGCAGCCGGGCTTACACGGAGGTAGGGACCCAGTACTTC
CASSRAYTEVGTQYF
>.|.|TRBV19|TRBJ2-2
TGTGCCAGGTCTACGACCCGGAGCACCGGGGAGCTGTTTTTT
CARSTTRSTGELFF
>TRBD2|.|TRBV10-1|TRBJ2-7
TGCGCCAGCAGTGAGGAACTAGCGGGAGTGAACGAGCAGTACTTC
CASSEELAGVNEQYF
>TRBD2|.|TRBV6-1|TRBJ2-7
TGTGCCAGCAGTGAAAGGGTAACTAGCGGGCCAACTGCCTACGAGCAGTACTTC
CASSERVTSGPTAYEQYF
>.|.|TRBV25-1|TRBJ1-4
TGTGCCAGCAGTGATTGGGTGAGGGGTCCTGAAAAACTGTTTTTT
CASSDWVRGPEKLFF
>.|few|TRBV6-1|TRBJ1-2
TGTGCCAGCAGTGGTCGTCGGGATTCCCCCTACGGCTACACCTTC
CASSGRRDSPYGYTF
>.|few|TRBV10-3|TRBJ2-7
TGTGCCATCAGTGAAAGGCAGGACAACGAGCAGTACTTC
CAISERQDNEQYF
>.|.|TRBV9|TRBJ1-2
TGTGCCAGCAGCGCGACAGCGTTCGATGGCTACACCTTC
CASSATAFDGYTF
>TRBD1|.|TRBV5-1|TRBJ1-1
TGCGCCAGCAGCAAGGACAGGGTGATGGTGAACACTGAAGCTTTCTTT
CASSKDRVMVNTEAFF
>TRBD1|.|TRBV7-3|TRBJ2-3
TGTGCCAGCAGCTCCTCGGGACAGGGGGCAGATACGCAGTATTTT
CASSSSGQGADTQYF
>.|many|TRBV19|TRBJ2-4
TGTGCCAGTGCCCCGGGACGGGCCAAAAACATTCAGTACTTC
CASAPGRAKNIQYF
>TRBD2|.|TRBV25-1|TRBJ2-2
TGTGCCAGCAGTGCGCGCCAGCGGGACTACGGGGAGCTGTTTTTT
CASSARQRDYGELFF